This T cell receptor beta chain was obtained from a study of CD4 T cells in relation to SARS-CoV-2 and coronaviruses. Study-level background: After roughly eleven days of antigen culture, PBMC TCR beta CDR3s were sequenced.

For this clone: Antigen unknown.

Study results and caveats: Pre-pandemic and post-infection samples never came from the same donor.

Profiling relied on immunoSEQ multiplex PCR, and the TCRdb table lists in-frame clones only, not all of them. The sample consists of some 20,000 clones, about three quarters of them appearing once. CD4+ T cells from unexposed donors were obtained before the COVID-19 pandemic (2011-2018). After roughly 9 days of culture, CD4+ T cells were isolated. Testing used SARS-CoV-2 S/N and four cold-coronavirus spikes on unexposed-donor CD4+ T cells, cells permitting. On days 3 and 7, cultures got half fresh IL-2 medium. V dropped 1 base and J dropped 5; count of bases not matched to a gene: 13. The germline V gene encodes CDR1 SGHNT and CDR2 YENEEA. The CDR3 is 18 amino acids.

The rearrangement links TRBV11-3 to TRBJ2-2; 7 bases are shared with TRBD2. This clonotype was obtained from a human donor in good health. Material: CD4+ T cells from PBMCs, cultured in vitro. As DNA, the CDR3 is TGTGCCAGCAGCTTAGGACCTAGCGGTTTGACGGGTACCGGGGAGCTGTTTTTT. Protein: CASSLGPSGLTGTGELFF.